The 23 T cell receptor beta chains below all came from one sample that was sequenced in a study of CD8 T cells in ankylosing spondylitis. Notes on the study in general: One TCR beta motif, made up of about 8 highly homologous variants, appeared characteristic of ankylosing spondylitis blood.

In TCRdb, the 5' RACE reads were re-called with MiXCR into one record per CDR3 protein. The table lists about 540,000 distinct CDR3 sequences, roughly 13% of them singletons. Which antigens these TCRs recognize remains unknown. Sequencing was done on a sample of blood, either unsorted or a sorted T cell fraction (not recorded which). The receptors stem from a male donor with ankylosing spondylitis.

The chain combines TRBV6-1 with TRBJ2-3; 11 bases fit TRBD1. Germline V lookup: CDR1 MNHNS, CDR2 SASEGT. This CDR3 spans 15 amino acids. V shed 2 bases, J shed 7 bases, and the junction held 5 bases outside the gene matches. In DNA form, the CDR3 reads TGTGCCAGCAGTGAACGGACAGGGGGCCCTTATACGCAGTATTTT. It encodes CASSERTGGPYTQYF.

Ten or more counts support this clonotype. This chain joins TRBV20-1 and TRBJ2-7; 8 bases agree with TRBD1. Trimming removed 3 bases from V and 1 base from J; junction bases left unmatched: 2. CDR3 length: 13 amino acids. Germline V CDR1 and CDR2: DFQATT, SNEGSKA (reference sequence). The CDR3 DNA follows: TGCAGTGCTAGCCGGGACAGGTCCTACGAGCAGTACTTC. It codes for CSASRDRSYEQYF.

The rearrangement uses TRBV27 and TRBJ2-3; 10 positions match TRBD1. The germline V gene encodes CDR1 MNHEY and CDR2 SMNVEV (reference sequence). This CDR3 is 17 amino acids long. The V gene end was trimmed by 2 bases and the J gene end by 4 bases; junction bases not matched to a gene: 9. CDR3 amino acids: CASSLARDRGWADTQYF. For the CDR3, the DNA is TGTGCCAGCAGTTTAGCCCGGGACAGGGGTTGGGCAGATACGCAGTATTTT.

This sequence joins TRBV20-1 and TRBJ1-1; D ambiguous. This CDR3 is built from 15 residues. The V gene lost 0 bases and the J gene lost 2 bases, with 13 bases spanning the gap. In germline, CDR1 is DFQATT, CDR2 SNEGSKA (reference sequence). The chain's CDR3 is CSARDRRELNTEAFF. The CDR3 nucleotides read TGCAGTGCTAGAGATCGGAGAGAATTAAACACTGAAGCTTTCTTT.

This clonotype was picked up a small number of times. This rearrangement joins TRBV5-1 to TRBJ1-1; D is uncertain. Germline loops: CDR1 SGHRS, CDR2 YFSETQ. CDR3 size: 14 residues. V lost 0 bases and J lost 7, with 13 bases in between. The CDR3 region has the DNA TGCGCCAGCAGCTTGGGGAGCTCCGGGAATGAAGCTTTCTTT. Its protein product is CASSLGSSGNEAFF.

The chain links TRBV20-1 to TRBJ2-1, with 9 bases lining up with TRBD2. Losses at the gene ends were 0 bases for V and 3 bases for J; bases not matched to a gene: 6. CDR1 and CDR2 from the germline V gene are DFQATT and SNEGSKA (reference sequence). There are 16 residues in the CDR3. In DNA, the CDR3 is TGCAGTGCTAGAGATCTGTTAGCGGGGGACTACAATGAGCAGTTCTTC. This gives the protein CSARDLLAGDYNEQFF.

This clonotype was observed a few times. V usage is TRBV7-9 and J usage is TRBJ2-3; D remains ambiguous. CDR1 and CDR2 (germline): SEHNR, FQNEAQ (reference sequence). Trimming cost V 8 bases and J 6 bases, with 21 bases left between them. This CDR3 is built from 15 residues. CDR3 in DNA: TGTGCCAGCCAAATGGGCCCCCCTGGTTTGGATACGCAGTATTTT. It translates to CASQMGPPGLDTQYF.

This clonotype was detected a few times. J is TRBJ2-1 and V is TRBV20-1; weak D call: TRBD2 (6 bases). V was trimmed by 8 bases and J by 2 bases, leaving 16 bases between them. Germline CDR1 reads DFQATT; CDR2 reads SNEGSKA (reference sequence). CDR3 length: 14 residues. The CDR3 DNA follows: TGCAGTCTGGTCCGGGACTCTGCCTACAATGAGCAGTTCTTC. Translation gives CSLVRDSAYNEQFF.

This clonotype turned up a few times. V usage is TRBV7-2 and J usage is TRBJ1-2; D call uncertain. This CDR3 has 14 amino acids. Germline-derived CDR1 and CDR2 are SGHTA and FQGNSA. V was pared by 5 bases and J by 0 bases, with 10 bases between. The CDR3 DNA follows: TGTGCCAGCAGCCTTCCGGGTCCTAACTATGGCTACACCTTC. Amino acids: CASSLPGPNYGYTF.

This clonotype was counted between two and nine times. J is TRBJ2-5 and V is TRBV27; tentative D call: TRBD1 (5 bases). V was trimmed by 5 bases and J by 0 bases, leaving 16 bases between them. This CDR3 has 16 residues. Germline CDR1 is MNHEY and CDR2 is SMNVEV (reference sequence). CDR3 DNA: TGTGCCAGCAGTCCCTCCAGGGCCCCGTACCAAGAGACCCAGTACTTC. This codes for CASSPSRAPYQETQYF.

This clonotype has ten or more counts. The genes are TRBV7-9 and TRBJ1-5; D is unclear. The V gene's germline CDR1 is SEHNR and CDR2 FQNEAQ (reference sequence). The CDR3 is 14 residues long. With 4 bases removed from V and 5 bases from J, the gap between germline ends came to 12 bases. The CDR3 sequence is CASSSGDPYQPQHF. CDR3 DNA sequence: TGTGCCAGCAGCTCAGGAGACCCTTATCAGCCCCAGCATTTT.

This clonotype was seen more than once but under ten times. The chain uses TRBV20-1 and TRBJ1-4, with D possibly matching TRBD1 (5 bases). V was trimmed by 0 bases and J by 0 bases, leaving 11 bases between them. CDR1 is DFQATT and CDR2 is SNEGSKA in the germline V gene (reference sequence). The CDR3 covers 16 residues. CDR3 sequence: CSARDQQDATNEKLFF. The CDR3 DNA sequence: TGCAGTGCTAGAGATCAACAGGACGCAACTAATGAAAAACTGTTTTTT.

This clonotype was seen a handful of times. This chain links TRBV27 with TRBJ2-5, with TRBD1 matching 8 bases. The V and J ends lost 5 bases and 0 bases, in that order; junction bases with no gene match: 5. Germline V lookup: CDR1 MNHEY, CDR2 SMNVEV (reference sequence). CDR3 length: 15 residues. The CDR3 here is CASSLGQAYQETQYF. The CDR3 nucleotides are TGTGCCAGCAGTCTGGGACAGGCGTACCAAGAGACCCAGTACTTC.

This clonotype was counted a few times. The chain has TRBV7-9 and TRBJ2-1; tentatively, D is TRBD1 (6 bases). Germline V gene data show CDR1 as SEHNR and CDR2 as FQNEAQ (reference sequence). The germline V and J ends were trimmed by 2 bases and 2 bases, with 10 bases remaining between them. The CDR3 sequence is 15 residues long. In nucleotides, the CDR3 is TGTGCCAGCAGCTTACGGACAGATACCTACAATGAGCAGTTCTTC. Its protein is CASSLRTDTYNEQFF.

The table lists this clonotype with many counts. The CDR3 sequence: CASSLVGQGPDTQYF. For the CDR3, the DNA is TGTGCCAGCAGCTTAGTCGGACAGGGCCCAGATACGCAGTATTTT. The gene calls are TRBV7-2 and TRBJ2-3; 8 bases are a match to TRBD1. The CDR3 extends over 15 amino acids. CDR1 SGHTA and CDR2 FQGNSA come from the germline V gene. The V gene end was trimmed by 1 base and the J gene end by 4 bases; junction bases not matched to a gene: 4.

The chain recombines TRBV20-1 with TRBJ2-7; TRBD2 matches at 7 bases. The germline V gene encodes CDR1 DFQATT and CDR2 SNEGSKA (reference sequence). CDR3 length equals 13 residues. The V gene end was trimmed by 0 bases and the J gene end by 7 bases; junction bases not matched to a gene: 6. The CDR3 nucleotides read TGCAGTGCTAGAGATATCCCCGGGGGGGAGCAGTACTTC. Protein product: CSARDIPGGEQYF.

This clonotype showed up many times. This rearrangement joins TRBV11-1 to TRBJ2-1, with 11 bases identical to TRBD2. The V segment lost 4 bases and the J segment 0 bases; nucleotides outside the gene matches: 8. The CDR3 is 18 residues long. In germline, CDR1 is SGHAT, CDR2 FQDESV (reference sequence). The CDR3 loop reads CASSSGTSGYGSYNEQFF. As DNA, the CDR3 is TGTGCCAGCAGCTCCGGGACTAGCGGTTATGGCTCCTACAATGAGCAGTTCTTC.

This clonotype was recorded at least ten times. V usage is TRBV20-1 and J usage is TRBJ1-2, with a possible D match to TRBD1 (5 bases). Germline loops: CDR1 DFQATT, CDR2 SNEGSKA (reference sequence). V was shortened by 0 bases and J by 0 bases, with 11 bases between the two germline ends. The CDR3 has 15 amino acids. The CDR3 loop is CSARDLTGANYGYTF. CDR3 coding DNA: TGCAGTGCTAGAGATCTAACAGGAGCTAACTATGGCTACACCTTC.

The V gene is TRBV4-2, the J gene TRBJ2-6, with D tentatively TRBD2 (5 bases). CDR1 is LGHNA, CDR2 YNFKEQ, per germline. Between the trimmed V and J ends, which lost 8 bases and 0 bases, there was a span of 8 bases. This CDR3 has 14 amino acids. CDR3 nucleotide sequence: TGTGCCAGCCTGGGGAGCTCTGGGGCCAACGTCCTGACTTTC. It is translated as CASLGSSGANVLTF.

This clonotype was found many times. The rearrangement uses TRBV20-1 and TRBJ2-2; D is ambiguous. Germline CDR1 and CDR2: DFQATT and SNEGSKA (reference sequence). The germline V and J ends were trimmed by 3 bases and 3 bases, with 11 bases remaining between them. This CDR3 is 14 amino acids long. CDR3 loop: CSASMSPHTGELFF. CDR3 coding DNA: TGCAGTGCTAGTATGAGTCCCCACACCGGGGAGCTGTTTTTT.

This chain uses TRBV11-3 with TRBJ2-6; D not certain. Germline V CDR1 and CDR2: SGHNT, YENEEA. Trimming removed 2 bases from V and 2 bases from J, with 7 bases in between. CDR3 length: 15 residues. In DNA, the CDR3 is TGTGCCAGCAGCTTACAAACAACTGGGGCCAACGTCCTGACTTTC. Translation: CASSLQTTGANVLTF.

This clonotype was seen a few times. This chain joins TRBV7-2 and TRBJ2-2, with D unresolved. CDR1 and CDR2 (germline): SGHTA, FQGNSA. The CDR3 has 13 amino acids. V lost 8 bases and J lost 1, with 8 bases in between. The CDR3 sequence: CASQRLNTGELFF. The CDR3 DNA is TGTGCCAGCCAACGGCTGAACACCGGGGAGCTGTTTTTT.

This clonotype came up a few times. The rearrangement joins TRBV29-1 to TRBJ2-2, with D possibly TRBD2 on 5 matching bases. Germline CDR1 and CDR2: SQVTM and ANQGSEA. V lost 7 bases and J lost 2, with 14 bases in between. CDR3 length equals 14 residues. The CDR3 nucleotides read TGCAGCGCCTTCGCGGGCCATAACACCGGGGAGCTGTTTTTT. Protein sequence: CSAFAGHNTGELFF.